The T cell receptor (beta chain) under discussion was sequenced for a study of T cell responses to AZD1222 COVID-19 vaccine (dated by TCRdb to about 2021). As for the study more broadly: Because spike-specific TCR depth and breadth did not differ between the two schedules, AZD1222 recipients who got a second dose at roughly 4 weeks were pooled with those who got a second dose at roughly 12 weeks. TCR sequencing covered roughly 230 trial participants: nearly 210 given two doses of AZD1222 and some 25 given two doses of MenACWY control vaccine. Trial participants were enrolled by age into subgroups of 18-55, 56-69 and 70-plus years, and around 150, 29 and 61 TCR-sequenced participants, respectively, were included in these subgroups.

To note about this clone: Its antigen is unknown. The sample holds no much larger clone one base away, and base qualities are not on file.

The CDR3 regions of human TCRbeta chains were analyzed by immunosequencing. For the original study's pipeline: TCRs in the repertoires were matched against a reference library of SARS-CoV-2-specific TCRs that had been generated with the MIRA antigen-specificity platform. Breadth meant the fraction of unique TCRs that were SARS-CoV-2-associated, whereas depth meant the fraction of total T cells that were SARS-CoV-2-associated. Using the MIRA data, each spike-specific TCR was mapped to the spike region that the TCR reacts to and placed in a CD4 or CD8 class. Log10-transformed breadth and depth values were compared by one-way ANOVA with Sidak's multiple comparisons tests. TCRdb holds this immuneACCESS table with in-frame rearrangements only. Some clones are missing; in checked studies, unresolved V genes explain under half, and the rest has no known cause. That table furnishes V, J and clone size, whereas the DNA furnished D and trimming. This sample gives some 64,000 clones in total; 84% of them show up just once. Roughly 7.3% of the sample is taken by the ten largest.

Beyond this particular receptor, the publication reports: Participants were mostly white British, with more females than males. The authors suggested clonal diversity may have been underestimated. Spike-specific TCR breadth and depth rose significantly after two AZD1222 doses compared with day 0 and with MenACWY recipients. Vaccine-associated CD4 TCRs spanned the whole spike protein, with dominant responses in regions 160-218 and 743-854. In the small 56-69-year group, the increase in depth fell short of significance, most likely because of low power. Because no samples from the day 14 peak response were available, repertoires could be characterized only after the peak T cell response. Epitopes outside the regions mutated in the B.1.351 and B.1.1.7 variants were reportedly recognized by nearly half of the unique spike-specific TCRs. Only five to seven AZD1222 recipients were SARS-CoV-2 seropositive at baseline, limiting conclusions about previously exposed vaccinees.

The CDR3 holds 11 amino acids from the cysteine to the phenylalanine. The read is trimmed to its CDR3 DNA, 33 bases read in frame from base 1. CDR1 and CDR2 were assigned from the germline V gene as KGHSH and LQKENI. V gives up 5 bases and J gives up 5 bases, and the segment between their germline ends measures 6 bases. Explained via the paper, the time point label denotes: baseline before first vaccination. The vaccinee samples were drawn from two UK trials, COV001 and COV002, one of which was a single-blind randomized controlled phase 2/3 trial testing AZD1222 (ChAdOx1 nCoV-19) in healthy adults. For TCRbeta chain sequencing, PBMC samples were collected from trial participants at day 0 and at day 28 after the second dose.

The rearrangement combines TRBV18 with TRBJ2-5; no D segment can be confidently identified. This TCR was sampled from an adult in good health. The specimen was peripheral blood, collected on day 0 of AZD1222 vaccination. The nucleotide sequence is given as TGTGCCAGCTCAAACGGGGAGACCCAGTACTTC. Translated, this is CASSNGETQYF.